The clone carrying this T cell receptor beta chain was detected many times. The antigen is not known. From germline, CDR1 is DFQATT and CDR2 SNEGSKA (reference sequence). This CDR3 has 11 amino acids. The V and J ends lost 1 base and 3 bases respectively, with 4 bases between them. This specimen belongs to a study of blood T cells in healthy people across ages. Alongside a J-beta primer mix, a sample-barcoded 5' primer served in a second PCR lasting roughly 6 to 12 cycles. Each cDNA molecule carried a tag from a template-switch adaptor that contained 12 random nucleotides. In TCRdb, the 5' RACE reads were re-called with MiXCR into one record per CDR3 protein. Here the sample spans about 1.6 million distinct CDR3 sequences, roughly a third being singletons. Overall study results and limits: Naive T cell percentage and TCR beta diversity correlated strongly. More naive CD4+ cells and higher diversity were found in long-lived than in aged donors.

Sample: blood. This rearrangement joins TRBV20-1 to TRBJ2-7; D is unresolved. The clonotype was recovered from a young woman in good health. The CDR3 sequence: CSARASYEQYF. DNA for the CDR3: TGCAGTGCTAGAGCTAGCTACGAGCAGTACTTC.